One and the same sample provided the 6 T cell receptor beta chains below, sequenced in a study of PD-L1 blockade in urothelial cancer. As for time point: peripheral blood 6 weeks after treatment start. Method: immunoSEQ multiplex PCR; TCRdb's copy keeps in-frame clones and lacks some. Of about 130,000 clones in the sample, about 82% were seen once. The sequences come from PBMCs, collected around atezolizumab (anti-PD-L1) treatment. All receptors derive from a man aged 45-65 years with urothelial cancer.

The genes are TRBV4-1 and TRBJ2-7, with D possibly being TRBD1 (6 bases). Germline V lookup: CDR1 MGHRA, CDR2 YSYEKL. V was shortened by 4 bases and J by 2 bases, with 15 bases between the two germline ends. The CDR3 is 15 amino acids. CDR3 coding DNA: TGCGCCAGCAGCCGATACACAGGGATTCCCTACGAGCAGTACTTC. Protein: CASSRYTGIPYEQYF.

The gene calls are TRBV6-5 and TRBJ2-5, with TRBD2 matching 9 bases. The germline gives CDR1 MNHEY, CDR2 SVGAGI. V was clipped by 5 bases and J by 5 bases; unmatched bases: 9. This CDR3 spans 15 amino acids. In nucleotides, the CDR3 is TGTGCCAGCAGTCCCGCCGGGACTAGCAGGGAGACCCAGTACTTC. Amino acid sequence: CASSPAGTSRETQYF.

CDR3 loop: CASSGTGTSLYEQYF. DNA of the CDR3: TGTGCCAGCAGTGGAACCGGGACTAGTCTCTACGAGCAGTACTTC. This chain links TRBV28 with TRBJ2-7; 8 bases line up with TRBD2. Germline CDR1 and CDR2: MDHEN and SYDVKM. The CDR3 covers 15 residues. J gave up 3 bases and V 5 bases, and 9 bases lay outside the gene matches.

The chain carries TRBV28 and TRBJ2-7; D is perhaps TRBD1 (5 bases). Deletions cut 4 bases from V and 1 base from J, with 35 bases between. CDR1 is MDHEN, CDR2 SYDVKM, per germline. The CDR3 spans 22 residues. The CDR3 DNA reads as TGTGCCAGCAGTTCTACCCGCCAGGCGGTGGTTGGGCTCAGGGAAAGATCCTACGAGCAGTACTTC. Translated, it gives CASSSTRQAVVGLRERSYEQYF. Using reference TRBV28 and TRBJ2-7 for the parts outside the CDR3, the full variable domain is DVKVTQSSRYLVKRTGEKVFLECVQDMDHENMFWYRQDPGLGLRLIYFSYDVKMKEKGDIPEGYSVSREKKERFSLILESASTNQTSMYLCASSSTRQAVVGLRERSYEQYFGPGTRLTVT.

Notes on this clone: An end of the junction differs from the germline gene, which may be a read error. The chain has TRBV5-4 and TRBJ2-7, with 11 bases that match TRBD2. This CDR3 comprises 17 residues. Germline V gene data show CDR1 as SGHNT and CDR2 as YYREEE (reference sequence). As DNA, the CDR3 is TGTGCCAGCAGATTGGGGGGACTAGCGGTCTCCATGGGGGAGCAGTACTTC. Protein product: CASRLGGLAVSMGEQYF.

V gene TRBV6-5 combines with J gene TRBJ2-7; 7 bases match TRBD1. CDR3 size: 14 residues. J gave up 3 bases and V 5 bases, and 7 bases lay outside the gene matches. Germline V gene sequence: CDR1 MNHEY, CDR2 SVGAGI. The CDR3 spells CASSTSGTVYEQYF. DNA of the CDR3: TGTGCCAGCAGTACATCTGGGACAGTCTACGAGCAGTACTTC.